One and the same sample provided the 27 T cell receptor beta chains below, sequenced in a study of regulatory T cells in long-lasting Graves disease. In building TCR beta libraries, iRepertoire HTBI primers were used together with Arm-PCR of CDR3 regions. From the multiplex PCR reads, TCRdb called clonotypes with MiXCR, one entry per CDR3 protein. The table includes fewer than 550,000 distinct CDR3 sequences, 16% detected once. Described time point: newly diagnosed GD, antithyroid drugs for less than 3 months. PBMC-extracted RNA yielded the TCR library. These data also formed part of another study, on T cells in Graves' hyperthyroidism and ophthalmopathy.

Sequencing used peripheral blood mononuclear cells (PBMCs), obtained at new diagnosis, from a patient treated with antithyroid drugs. The receptors were gathered from a woman aged 40 to 65 with Graves disease.

This clonotype has a handful of counts. One junction end disagrees with the germline gene, perhaps due to a read error. The CDR3 nucleotides are TGTGCCAGCAACCAAGGGCGGGGGGGCAATGAGCAGTTCTTC. This encodes CASNQGRGGNEQFF. The chain couples TRBV3-1 to TRBJ2-1; 9 bases are a match to TRBD2. This CDR3 is built from 14 residues. Germline V gives CDR1 LGHDT, CDR2 YNNKEL (reference sequence).

The chain uses TRBV6-2 or TRBV6-3 and TRBJ2-3, with TRBD1 matching over 7 bases. TRBJ2-7 explains the end of the DNA better; the J call may be wrong. The CDR3 totals 12 residues. Germline V gene lookup returns CDR1 MNHEY and CDR2 SVGEGT. The CDR3 DNA follows: TGTGCCAGCAACCACAGGGGTAATGAGCAGTACTTC. As protein: CASNHRGNEQYF.

A few counts support this clonotype. This sequence joins TRBV27 and TRBJ2-7; TRBD1 agrees at 10 bases. This CDR3 has 15 amino acids. V was pared by 5 bases and J by 2 bases, with 6 bases of the junction left unmatched. Per germline, CDR1 MNHEY and CDR2 SMNVEV (reference sequence). The CDR3 nucleotides read TGTGCCAGCAGTCCGGGACAGGGGATCGCCTACGAGCAGTACTTC. Its translation is CASSPGQGIAYEQYF.

The sample holds many counts of this clonotype. The chain employs TRBV9 and TRBJ2-5; 8 positions agree with TRBD2. The CDR3 totals 17 residues. CDR1 and CDR2 (germline): SGDLS, YYNGEE. Trimming removed 0 bases from V and 4 bases from J; junction bases left unmatched: 11. CDR3 nucleotide sequence: TGTGCCAGCAGCGTAGCTGGGGAGACTAGCGTCGGAGAGACCCAGTACTTC. Its translation: CASSVAGETSVGETQYF. The whole variable domain, remainder taken from reference TRBV9 and TRBJ2-5, is DSGVTQTPKHLITATGQRVTLRCSPRSGDLSVYWYQQSLDQGLQFLIQYYNGEERAKGNILERFSAQQFPDLHSELNLSSLELGDSALYFCASSVAGETSVGETQYFGPGTRLLVL.

This clonotype was counted ten times or more. The chain carries TRBV6-1 and TRBJ2-3, with TRBD2 matching over 12 bases. Germline V gene data show CDR1 as MNHNS and CDR2 as SASEGT. V dropped 4 bases and J dropped 1; count of bases not matched to a gene: 6. This CDR3 contains 17 residues. The CDR3 here is CASSAYPSGGGTDTQYF. CDR3 nucleotide sequence: TGTGCCAGCAGTGCCTATCCTAGCGGGGGGGGCACAGATACGCAGTATTTT.

CDR3 nucleotide sequence: TGCGCCAGCAGCCCGGGACGGTTGCGGGACAAAAGCAATCAGCCCCAGCATTTT. As protein: CASSPGRLRDKSNQPQHF. The chain has TRBV4-1 and TRBJ1-5, with D perhaps TRBD1 (6 bases). V was clipped by 4 bases and J by 1 base, with 20 bases between them. The CDR3 is 18 residues long. Germline CDR1 is MGHRA and CDR2 is YSYEKL.

This chain uses TRBV20-1 with TRBJ1-6, with D tentatively TRBD1 (5 bases). The germline gives CDR1 DFQATT, CDR2 SNEGSKA (reference sequence). V was pared by 3 bases and J by 9 bases, with 15 bases between. The CDR3 is 14 residues long. DNA for the CDR3: TGCAGTGCTAGCTTGGGGGGAGATAGTTCACCCCTCCACTTT. It encodes CSASLGGDSSPLHF.

J is TRBJ1-2 and V is TRBV19; D is unclear. This CDR3 contains 11 residues. The ends were cut back, 6 bases at V and 1 base at J, with 3 bases in the middle. From germline, CDR1 is LNHDA and CDR2 SQIVND (reference sequence). CDR3 amino acids: CASRHNYGYTF. As DNA, the CDR3 is TGTGCCAGTAGACATAACTATGGCTACACCTTC.

This clonotype was seen a handful of times. The CDR3 is CASSWTLSPQETQYF. DNA of the CDR3: TGTGCCAGTAGTTGGACCTTATCTCCTCAAGAGACCCAGTACTTC. V gene TRBV19 combines with J gene TRBJ2-5; D remains ambiguous. Trimming pared 5 bases from V and 2 bases from J, leaving 15 bases between. This CDR3 has 15 amino acids. Germline lookup yields CDR1 LNHDA and CDR2 SQIVND (reference sequence). Variable domain in full (rest from reference TRBV19 and TRBJ2-5): DGGITQSPKYLFRKEGQNVTLSCEQNLNHDAMYWYRQDPGQGLRLIYYSQIVNDFQKGDIAEGYSVSREKKESFPLTVTSAQKNPTAFYLCASSWTLSPQETQYFGPGTRLLVL.

This clonotype was seen repeatedly, ten times or more. The chain has TRBV12-3 or TRBV12-4 and TRBJ2-5; D call uncertain. V was shortened by 5 bases and J by 1 base, with 14 bases between the two germline ends. The CDR3 has 15 amino acids. CDR3 in amino acids: CASSPDRGPQETQYF. CDR3 nucleotide sequence: TGTGCCAGCAGTCCGGACCGCGGACCCCAAGAGACCCAGTACTTC.

This clonotype was detected only a few times. The rearrangement joins TRBV3-1 to TRBJ2-5; D remains unclear. This CDR3 has 13 residues. Per germline, CDR1 LGHDT and CDR2 YNNKEL (reference sequence). V lost 1 base, J lost 4 bases, and 7 bases lay in between. The CDR3 nucleotides are TGTGCCAGCAGCCAAGGGAACTTAGAGACCCAGTACTTC. Amino acids: CASSQGNLETQYF.

The sample holds a few counts of this clonotype. The rearrangement links TRBV19 to TRBJ2-7; 9 bases are a match to TRBD1. This CDR3 contains 14 residues. Germline assignment: CDR1 LNHDA and CDR2 SQIVND (reference sequence). Germline trimming cut 3 bases from V and 4 bases from J; bases unmatched to any gene: 4. CDR3 in DNA: TGTGCCAGTAGTATGGGAGACAGGGGGTACGAGCAGTACTTC. Protein sequence: CASSMGDRGYEQYF.

This clonotype was observed at least ten times. The chain carries TRBV7-6 and TRBJ1-4; D perhaps matches TRBD1 (5 bases). Trimming took off 5 bases at V and 7 bases at J, with 14 bases between the two ends. The CDR3 contains 14 residues. Germline lookup yields CDR1 SGHVS and CDR2 FNYEAQ. CDR3 nucleotides: TGTGCCAGCAGCCGAACAGGTGGGGCTGAAAAACTGTTTTTT. This codes for CASSRTGGAEKLFF.

The chain employs TRBV28 and TRBJ1-2; a possible D gene is TRBD1 (5 bases). The CDR3 contains 14 residues. V was pared by 3 bases and J by 7 bases, with 15 bases between. Germline-derived CDR1 and CDR2 are MDHEN and SYDVKM. As DNA, the CDR3 is TGTGCCAGCAGTTTCTCAGGTGGAGGGGTTGGCTACACCTTC. As protein: CASSFSGGGVGYTF.

The V gene is TRBV4-2, the J gene TRBJ2-3, with a tentative D call TRBD1 (6 bases). The V and J ends lost 2 bases and 3 bases respectively, with 9 bases between them. The CDR3 is 14 residues long. Per germline, CDR1 LGHNA and CDR2 YNFKEQ. This CDR3 is CASSQWDKTDTQYF. CDR3 nucleotides: TGTGCCAGCAGCCAATGGGACAAAACAGATACGCAGTATTTT.

This clonotype was observed a handful of times. The genes are TRBV2 and TRBJ2-5; no clear D gene. The CDR3 is made up of 11 amino acids. The V end was cut by 4 bases, the J end by 5 bases, with 5 bases between. The V gene's germline CDR1 is SNHLY and CDR2 FYNNEI. CDR3 nucleotides: TGTGCCAGCAGTGTGGCGGAGACCCAGTACTTC. Residues: CASSVAETQYF.

The chain has TRBV7-9 and TRBJ2-3; 8 nucleotides agree with TRBD1. CDR3 length equals 16 residues. J was trimmed by 4 bases and V by 5 bases; bases with no gene match: 11. Germline CDR1 reads SEHNR; CDR2 reads FQNEAQ (reference sequence). CDR3 sequence: CASSGQRTGSPDTQYF. Here the CDR3 DNA reads TGTGCCAGCAGCGGGCAGAGGACAGGGTCTCCAGATACGCAGTATTTT. The full variable domain, rest sourced from reference TRBV7-9 and TRBJ2-3, is DTGVSQNPRHKITKRGQNVTFRCDPISEHNRLYWYRQTLGQGPEFLTYFQNEAQLEKSRLLSDRFSAERPKGSFSTLEIQRTEQGDSAMYLCASSGQRTGSPDTQYFGPGTRLTVL.

Regarding this clonotype: One end of the junction fails to match germline, which may point to a read error. In DNA, the CDR3 is TGTGCCACCAGCGGAGATCGGGGACAAGAGACCCAGTACTTC. Its translation is CATSGDRGQETQYF. J is TRBJ2-5 and V is TRBV15; tentatively, D is TRBD2 (5 bases). This CDR3 has 14 amino acids. Germline CDR1 reads LNHNV; CDR2 reads YYDKDF (reference sequence).

Only a few counts were recorded for this clonotype. The V and J genes are TRBV18 and TRBJ2-3, with 7 nucleotides matching TRBD2. The trim removed 3 bases at V and 9 bases at J, leaving 6 bases unmatched. Germline CDR1 reads KGHSH; CDR2 reads LQKENI. The CDR3 consists of 13 residues. CDR3 protein: CASSPQDGGTQYF. In DNA form, the CDR3 reads TGTGCCAGCTCACCCCAGGACGGGGGGACGCAGTATTTT.

This clonotype was seen ten or more times. This chain uses TRBV18 with TRBJ2-1; D remains ambiguous. This CDR3 comprises 11 residues. Germline loops: CDR1 KGHSH, CDR2 LQKENI. The V end lost 5 bases, the J end lost 7 bases, and 6 bases lay between the germline ends. CDR3 amino acids: CASSKKNEQFF. As DNA, the CDR3 is TGTGCCAGCTCAAAGAAGAATGAGCAGTTCTTC.

A remark on this clonotype: A much larger clone differs by one base, so this may be a read error. The V gene is TRBV6-2 or TRBV6-3, the J gene TRBJ1-1, with unresolved D. There are 16 residues in the CDR3. CDR1 MNHEY and CDR2 SVGEGT come from the germline V gene. The DNA for the CDR3 is TGTGCCAGCACCTCCCTCGGGTCTGGGTTGAACACTAAAGCTTTCTTT. Amino acid sequence: CASTSLGSGLNTKAFF.

There are a few counts of this clonotype. The V gene is TRBV11-2, the J gene TRBJ1-6; D is unresolved. Trimming shortened V by 5 bases and J by 0 bases, and 14 bases separated the two germline ends. The germline V gene has CDR1 SGHAT and CDR2 FQNNGV. This CDR3 comprises 17 residues. The CDR3 reads CASSPGRFYSYNSPLHF. For the CDR3, the DNA is TGTGCCAGCAGCCCCGGACGGTTTTACTCCTATAATTCACCCCTCCACTTT.

This clonotype showed up many times. This rearrangement joins TRBV5-1 to TRBJ2-1; 8 nucleotides line up with TRBD2. CDR1 is SGHRS and CDR2 is YFSETQ in the germline V gene. Losses at the gene ends were 4 bases for V and 3 bases for J; bases not matched to a gene: 9. The CDR3 is made up of 16 amino acids. DNA of the CDR3: TGCGCCAGCAGCCTGGAGGCTCTAGCGGGCTACAATGAGCAGTTCTTC. Residues: CASSLEALAGYNEQFF.

This clonotype appeared many times. The chain couples TRBV4-1 to TRBJ2-7; 9 bases are shared with TRBD2. The CDR3 extends over 16 amino acids. From germline, CDR1 is MGHRA and CDR2 YSYEKL. Trimming at V came to 0 bases and at J to 7 bases, leaving 10 bases not matched to a gene. CDR3: CASSQDGPSGVEEQYF. The CDR3 coding sequence is TGCGCCAGCAGCCAAGATGGGCCTAGCGGGGTGGAAGAGCAGTACTTC.

This clonotype turned up a few times. The chain joins TRBV5-1 to TRBJ1-2, with TRBD1 identical over 7 bases. The CDR3 runs 16 residues. The V gene end was trimmed by 3 bases and the J gene end by 0 bases; junction bases not matched to a gene: 8. Looked up from germline, CDR1 is SGHRS and CDR2 is YFSETQ. The CDR3 DNA sequence: TGCGCCAGCAGCTATGCAACCGGGACAGCTAACTATGGCTACACCTTC. Protein product: CASSYATGTANYGYTF.

This clonotype was picked up many times. The gene calls are TRBV7-9 and TRBJ2-3; D is ambiguous. This CDR3 is built from 14 residues. The V end was cut by 1 base, the J end by 1 base, with 6 bases between. CDR1 and CDR2 from the germline V gene are SEHNR and FQNEAQ (reference sequence). CDR3 sequence reads: CASSLVTGTDTQYF. CDR3 sequence (DNA): TGTGCCAGCAGCTTAGTCACAGGCACAGATACGCAGTATTTT.

This clonotype was found many times. CDR3 loop: CAWSVPPTTEAFF. In nucleotides, the CDR3 is TGTGCCTGGAGTGTACCCCCCACCACTGAAGCTTTCTTT. The genes are TRBV30 and TRBJ1-1; D ambiguous. The germline gives CDR1 GTSNPN, CDR2 SVGIG (reference sequence). V was clipped by 0 bases and J by 4 bases, with 9 bases between them. There are 13 residues in the CDR3.